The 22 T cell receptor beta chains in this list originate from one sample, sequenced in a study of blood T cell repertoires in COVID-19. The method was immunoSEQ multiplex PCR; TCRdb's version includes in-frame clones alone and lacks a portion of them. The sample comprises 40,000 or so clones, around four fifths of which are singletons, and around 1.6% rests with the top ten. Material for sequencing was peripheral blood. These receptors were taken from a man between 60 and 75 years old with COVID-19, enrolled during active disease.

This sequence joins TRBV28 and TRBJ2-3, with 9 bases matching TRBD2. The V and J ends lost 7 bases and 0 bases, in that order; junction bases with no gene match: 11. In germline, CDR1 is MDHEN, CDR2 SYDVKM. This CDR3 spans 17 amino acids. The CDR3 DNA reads TGTGCCAGCACCAATCCCACTAGCGGGTTTAGCACAGATACGCAGTATTTT. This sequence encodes CASTNPTSGFSTDTQYF.

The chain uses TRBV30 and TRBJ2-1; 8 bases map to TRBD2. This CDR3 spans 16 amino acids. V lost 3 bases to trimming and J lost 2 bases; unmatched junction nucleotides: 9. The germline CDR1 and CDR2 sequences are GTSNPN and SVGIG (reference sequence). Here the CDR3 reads CAWRMAGGRTYNEQFF. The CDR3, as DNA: TGTGCCTGGAGGATGGCGGGAGGCCGTACCTACAATGAGCAGTTCTTC. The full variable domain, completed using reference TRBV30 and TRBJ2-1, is SQTIHQWPATLVQPVGSPLSLECTVEGTSNPNLYWYRQAAGRGLQLLFYSVGIGQISSEVPQNLSASRPQDRQFILSSKKLLLSDSGFYLCAWRMAGGRTYNEQFFGPGTRLTVL.

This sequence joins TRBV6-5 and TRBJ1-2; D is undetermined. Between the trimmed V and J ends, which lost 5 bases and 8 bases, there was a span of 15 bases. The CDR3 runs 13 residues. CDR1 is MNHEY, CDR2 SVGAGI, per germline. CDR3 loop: CASSTEQLRGYTF. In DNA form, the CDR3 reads TGTGCCAGCAGTACCGAACAGCTCAGGGGCTACACCTTC.

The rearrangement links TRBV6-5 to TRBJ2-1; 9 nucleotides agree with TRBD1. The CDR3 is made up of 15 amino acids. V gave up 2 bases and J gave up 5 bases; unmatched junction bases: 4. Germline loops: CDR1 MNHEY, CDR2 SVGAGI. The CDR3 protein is CASSYPGQGNNEQFF. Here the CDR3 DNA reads TGTGCCAGCAGTTACCCGGGACAGGGAAACAATGAGCAGTTCTTC.

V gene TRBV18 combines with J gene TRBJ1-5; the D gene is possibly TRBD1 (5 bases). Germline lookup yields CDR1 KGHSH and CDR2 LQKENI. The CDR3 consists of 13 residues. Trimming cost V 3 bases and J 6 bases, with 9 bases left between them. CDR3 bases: TGTGCCAGCTCACCCTCAGGGTTTCAGCCCCAGCATTTT. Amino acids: CASSPSGFQPQHF.

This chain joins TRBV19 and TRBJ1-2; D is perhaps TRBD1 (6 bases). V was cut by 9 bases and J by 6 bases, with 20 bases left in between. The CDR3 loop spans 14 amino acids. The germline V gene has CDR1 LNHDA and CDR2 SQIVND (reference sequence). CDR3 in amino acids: CASKQGGRGHGYTF. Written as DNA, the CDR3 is TGTGCCAGCAAACAGGGAGGGCGCGGTCATGGCTACACCTTC.

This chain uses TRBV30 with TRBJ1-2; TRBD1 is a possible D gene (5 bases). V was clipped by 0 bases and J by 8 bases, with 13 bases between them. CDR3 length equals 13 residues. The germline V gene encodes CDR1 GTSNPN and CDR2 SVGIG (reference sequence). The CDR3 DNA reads TGTGCCTGGAGTGTACTGGGGACTGGGGGCTACACCTTC. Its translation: CAWSVLGTGGYTF.

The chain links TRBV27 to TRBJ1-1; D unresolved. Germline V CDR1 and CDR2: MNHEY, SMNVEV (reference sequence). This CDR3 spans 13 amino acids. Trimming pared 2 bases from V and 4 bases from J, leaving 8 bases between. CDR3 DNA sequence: TGTGCCAGCAGTTTACGGGATCCCACTGAAGCTTTCTTT. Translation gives CASSLRDPTEAFF.

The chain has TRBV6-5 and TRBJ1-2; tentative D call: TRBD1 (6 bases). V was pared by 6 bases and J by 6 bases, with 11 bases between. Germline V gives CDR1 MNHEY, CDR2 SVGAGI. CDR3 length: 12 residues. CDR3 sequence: CASRTGRNGYTF. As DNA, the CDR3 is TGTGCCAGCAGAACAGGGCGGAATGGCTACACCTTC.

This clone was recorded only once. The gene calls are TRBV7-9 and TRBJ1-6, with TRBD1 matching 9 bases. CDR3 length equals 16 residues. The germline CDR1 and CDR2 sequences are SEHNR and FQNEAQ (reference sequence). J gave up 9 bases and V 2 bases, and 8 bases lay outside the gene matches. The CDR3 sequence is CASSLTSGTGLSPLHF. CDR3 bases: TGTGCCAGCAGCTTAACCTCCGGGACAGGGCTTTCACCCCTCCACTTT. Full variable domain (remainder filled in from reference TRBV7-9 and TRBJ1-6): DTGVSQNPRHKITKRGQNVTFRCDPISEHNRLYWYRQTLGQGPEFLTYFQNEAQLEKSRLLSDRFSAERPKGSFSTLEIQRTEQGDSAMYLCASSLTSGTGLSPLHFGNGTRLTVT.

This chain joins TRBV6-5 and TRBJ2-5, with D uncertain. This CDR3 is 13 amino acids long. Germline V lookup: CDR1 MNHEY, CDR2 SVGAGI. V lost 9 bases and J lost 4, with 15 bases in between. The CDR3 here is CASIALSIETQYF. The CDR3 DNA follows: TGTGCCAGTATTGCACTCTCGATAGAGACCCAGTACTTC.

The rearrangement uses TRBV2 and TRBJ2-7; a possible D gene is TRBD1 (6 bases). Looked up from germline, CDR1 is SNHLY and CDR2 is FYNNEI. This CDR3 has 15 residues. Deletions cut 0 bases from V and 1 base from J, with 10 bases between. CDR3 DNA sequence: TGTGCCAGCAGTGAAGCGCCAGGGGATTCCTACGAGCAGTACTTC. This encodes CASSEAPGDSYEQYF.

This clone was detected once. The CDR3 here is CASARTRDSPLHF. The CDR3 nucleotides are TGTGCCAGCGCCAGAACTCGGGATTCACCCCTCCACTTT. The chain employs TRBV11-2 and TRBJ1-6, with D uncertain. CDR1 SGHAT and CDR2 FQNNGV come from the germline V gene. The CDR3 has 13 residues. Trimming stripped 8 bases from V and 8 bases from J, with 13 bases between.

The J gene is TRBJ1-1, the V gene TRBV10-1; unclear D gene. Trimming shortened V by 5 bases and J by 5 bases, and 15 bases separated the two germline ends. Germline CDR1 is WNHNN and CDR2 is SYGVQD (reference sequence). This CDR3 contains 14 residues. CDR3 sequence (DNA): TGCGCCAGCAGTTACGGGGAGCTCGGAACTGAAGCTTTCTTT. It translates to CASSYGELGTEAFF.

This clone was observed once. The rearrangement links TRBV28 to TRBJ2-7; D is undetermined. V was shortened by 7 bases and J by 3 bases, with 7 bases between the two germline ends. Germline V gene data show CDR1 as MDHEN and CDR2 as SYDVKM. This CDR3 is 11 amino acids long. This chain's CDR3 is CASTQNYEQYF. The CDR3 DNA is TGTGCCAGCACCCAGAACTACGAGCAGTACTTC. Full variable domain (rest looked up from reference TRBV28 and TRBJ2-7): DVKVTQSSRYLVKRTGEKVFLECVQDMDHENMFWYRQDPGLGLRLIYFSYDVKMKEKGDIPEGYSVSREKKERFSLILESASTNQTSMYLCASTQNYEQYFGPGTRLTVT.

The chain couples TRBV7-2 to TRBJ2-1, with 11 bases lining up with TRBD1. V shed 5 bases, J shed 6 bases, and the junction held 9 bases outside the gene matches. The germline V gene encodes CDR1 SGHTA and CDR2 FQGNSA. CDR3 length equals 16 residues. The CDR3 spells CASSRKTGQGGNEQFF. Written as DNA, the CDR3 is TGTGCCAGCAGCCGTAAAACGGGACAGGGGGGCAATGAGCAGTTCTTC.

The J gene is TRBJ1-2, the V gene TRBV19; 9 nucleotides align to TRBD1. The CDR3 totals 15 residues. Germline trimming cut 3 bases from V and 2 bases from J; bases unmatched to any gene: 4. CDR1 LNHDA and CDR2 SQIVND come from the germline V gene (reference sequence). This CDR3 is CASSIGTGRNYGYTF. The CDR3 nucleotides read TGTGCCAGTAGTATTGGGACAGGGAGGAACTATGGCTACACCTTC.

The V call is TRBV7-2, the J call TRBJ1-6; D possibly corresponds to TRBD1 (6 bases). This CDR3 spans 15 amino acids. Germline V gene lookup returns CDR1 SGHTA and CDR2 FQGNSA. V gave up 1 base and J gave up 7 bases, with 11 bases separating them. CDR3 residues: CASSLEAGENSPLHF. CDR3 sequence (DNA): TGTGCCAGCAGCTTAGAGGCAGGGGAAAATTCACCCCTCCACTTT.

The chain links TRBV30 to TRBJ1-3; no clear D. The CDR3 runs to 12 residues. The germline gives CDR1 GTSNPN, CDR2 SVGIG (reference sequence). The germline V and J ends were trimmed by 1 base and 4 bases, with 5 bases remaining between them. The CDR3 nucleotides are TGTGCCTGGAGTGGTGTAGGAAACACCATATATTTT. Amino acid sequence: CAWSGVGNTIYF.

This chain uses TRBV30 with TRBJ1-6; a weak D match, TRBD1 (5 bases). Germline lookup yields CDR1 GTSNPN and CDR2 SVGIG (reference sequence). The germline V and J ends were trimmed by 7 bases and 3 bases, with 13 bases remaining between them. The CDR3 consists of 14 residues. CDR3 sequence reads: CASLRGGYNSPLHF. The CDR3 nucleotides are TGTGCCTCCCTAAGGGGCGGCTATAATTCACCCCTCCACTTT. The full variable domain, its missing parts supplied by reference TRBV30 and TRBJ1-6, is SQTIHQWPATLVQPVGSPLSLECTVEGTSNPNLYWYRQAAGRGLQLLFYSVGIGQISSEVPQNLSASRPQDRQFILSSKKLLLSDSGFYLCASLRGGYNSPLHFGNGTRLTVT.

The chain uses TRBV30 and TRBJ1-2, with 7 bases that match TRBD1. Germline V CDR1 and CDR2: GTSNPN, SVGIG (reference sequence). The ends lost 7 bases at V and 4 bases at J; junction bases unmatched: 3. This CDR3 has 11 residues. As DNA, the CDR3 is TGTGCCTATGCAGGGGGCTATGGCTACACCTTC. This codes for CAYAGGYGYTF.

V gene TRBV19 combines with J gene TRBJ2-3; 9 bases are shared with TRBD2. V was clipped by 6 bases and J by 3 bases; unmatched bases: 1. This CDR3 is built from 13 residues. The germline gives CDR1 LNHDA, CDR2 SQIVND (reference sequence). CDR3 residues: CASRTSGTDTQYF. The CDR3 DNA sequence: TGTGCCAGTAGGACTAGCGGTACAGATACGCAGTATTTT. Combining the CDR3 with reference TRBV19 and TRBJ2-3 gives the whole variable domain DGGITQSPKYLFRKEGQNVTLSCEQNLNHDAMYWYRQDPGQGLRLIYYSQIVNDFQKGDIAEGYSVSREKKESFPLTVTSAQKNPTAFYLCASRTSGTDTQYFGPGTRLTVL.